This TCR beta chain is from a study of regulatory T cells in long-lasting Graves disease. Through Arm-PCR of CDR3 regions and iRepertoire HTBI primers, TCR beta libraries were built. MiXCR, run by TCRdb on the multiplex PCR reads, gives a single entry per CDR3 protein. The table lists roughly 450,000 distinct CDR3 sequences, about 22% of them singletons. The time point here: persistent/refractory GD, antithyroid drugs over 5 years with positive TRAb. Making the TCR library involved RNA that had been extracted from PBMCs. CDR1 and CDR2 from the germline V gene are MNHNS and SASEGT. The CDR3 loop spans 15 amino acids. V was trimmed by 5 bases and J by 8 bases, leaving 21 bases between them. This clonotype has at least ten counts.

This clonotype was obtained from a female donor with Graves disease. This chain joins TRBV6-1 and TRBJ1-2; D may be TRBD1 (5 bases). Specimen: peripheral blood mononuclear cells (PBMCs), collected when the disease was refractory, from a patient treated with antithyroid drugs. The CDR3 DNA sequence: TGTGCCAGCAGTACGCGACAGAGGCTTAGTCGGGGCTACACCTTC. Encoded protein: CASSTRQRLSRGYTF.